By proportion, the clone carrying this T cell receptor beta chain is large (0.1 to 1%). Antigen unknown. Deletions cut 3 bases from V and 10 bases from J, with 15 bases between. In germline, CDR1 is SEHNR, CDR2 FQNEAQ (reference sequence). This CDR3 comprises 13 residues. These data originate in a study of vaccination and CD4 T cells after COVID-19. Stated treatment: approximately nine-day PBMC culture with coronavirus spike peptide pools or control peptides (ViraFEST assay). Once obtained from cultured CD4+ T cells, the DNA was sequenced using the Oncomine TCR Beta short-read assay. TCRdb reprocessed the PCR reads with MiXCR, giving one entry per CDR3 protein. The sample yields approximately 4,600 distinct CDR3 sequences, roughly 40% seen once.

The source is a human donor who had recovered from COVID-19. Sample: CD4+ T cells from blood, cultured in vitro. The chain combines TRBV7-9 with TRBJ2-5, with TRBD1 as a possible D gene (6 bases). Written as DNA, the CDR3 is TGTGCCAGCAGCTTTGGGTCGAGGGGGAGCCAGTACTTC. This translates into CASSFGSRGSQYF.